This TCR beta chain was sequenced in a study of identical twins. The donor group consisted entirely of healthy Caucasians. TCRdb re-called the 5' RACE reads with MiXCR, one entry per CDR3 protein. The sample carries roughly 1,500,000 distinct CDR3 sequences, under 35% recorded once. The CDR3 has 14 amino acids. This chain connects TRBV12-3 or TRBV12-4 to TRBJ2-1, with 9 bases matching TRBD2. The J call is in doubt because the DNA end fits TRBJ2-7 better. The TCR originated in a newborn girl in good health. The sequenced sample consisted of cord blood. The CDR3 spells CASTVTSGNNEQYF. The CDR3 nucleotides read TGTGCCAGCACTGTGACTAGCGGAAACAATGAGCAGTACTTC.